The 20 T cell receptor beta chains below come from one sample, sequenced in a study of shared clonotypes between healthy human individuals. The protocol was immunoSEQ multiplex PCR, while the TCRdb copy is restricted to in-frame clones and leaves out a portion. The sample records more than 2,000,000 clones, 80% to 95% being singletons. The sample comprised naive CD4+ T cells from PBMCs. The subset was: CD45RA+ positively selected. Source of these receptors: a man aged 18 to 29 in good health. Some clones in this sample may be carry-over from other donors' samples.

The chain links TRBV29-1 to TRBJ2-7, with TRBD2 matching 7 bases. Germline CDR1 is SQVTM and CDR2 is ANQGSEA. The V and J ends lost 1 base and 6 bases, in that order; junction bases with no gene match: 9. This CDR3 is 14 amino acids long. This CDR3 reads CSVEVTTSSSEQYF. The CDR3 nucleotides are TGCAGCGTTGAAGTCACGACTAGCTCAAGCGAGCAGTACTTC.

The chain has TRBV6-1 and TRBJ1-1, with D maybe TRBD1 (5 bases). Germline values: CDR1 MNHNS, CDR2 SASEGT. This CDR3 region has 13 residues. The V end lost 7 bases, the J end lost 4 bases, and 13 bases lay between the germline ends. CDR3 residues: CASKGYSGTEAFF. In DNA form, the CDR3 reads TGTGCCAGCAAGGGGTATTCGGGCACTGAAGCTTTCTTT.

V gene TRBV29-1 combines with J gene TRBJ2-1; 10 nucleotides match TRBD2. V gave up 7 bases and J gave up 5 bases; unmatched junction bases: 14. CDR1 is SQVTM and CDR2 is ANQGSEA in the germline V gene. The CDR3 loop spans 16 amino acids. The CDR3 loop reads CSARYSGRPTHNEQFF. CDR3 sequence (DNA): TGCAGCGCTAGATATAGCGGGAGGCCTACCCACAATGAGCAGTTCTTC.

This chain uses TRBV6-5 with TRBJ2-7; TRBD2 is a possible D gene (6 bases). CDR1 is MNHEY, CDR2 SVGAGI, per germline. The ends were cut back, 5 bases at V and 6 bases at J, with 20 bases in the middle. There are 15 residues in the CDR3. The CDR3 reads CASSPRGTTLGEQYF. CDR3 DNA sequence: TGTGCCAGCAGTCCGCGCGGGACCACGCTAGGCGAGCAGTACTTC.

The chain employs TRBV28 and TRBJ2-7; 10 bases agree with TRBD2. This CDR3 comprises 14 residues. After removal of 5 bases from V and 7 bases from J, the junction contained 8 bases not matched to a gene. Germline V gene lookup returns CDR1 MDHEN and CDR2 SYDVKM. This CDR3 is CASSRLAGDEEQYF. Written as DNA, the CDR3 is TGTGCCAGCAGTCGTCTAGCGGGAGACGAGGAGCAGTACTTC.

As regards this clone: The same CDR3 can be traced to other DNA sequences in this sample. V is TRBV5-1 and J is TRBJ1-2, with D possibly TRBD1 on 6 matching bases. The CDR3 has 14 residues. From germline, CDR1 is SGHRS and CDR2 YFSETQ. V lost 4 bases, J lost 2 bases, and 12 bases lay in between. The chain's CDR3 is CASSLTGQNYGYTF. DNA for the CDR3: TGCGCCAGCAGCCTAACCGGACAGAACTATGGCTACACCTTC.

About this clone itself: Additional DNA sequences in this sample encode the identical CDR3. The chain employs TRBV29-1 and TRBJ2-3; perhaps TRBD1 as D (5 bases). Between the trimmed V and J ends, which lost 7 bases and 2 bases, there was a span of 13 bases. Germline V gene lookup returns CDR1 SQVTM and CDR2 ANQGSEA. This CDR3 has 13 residues. The CDR3 region has the DNA TGCAGCGCCCGCGGCAGGGTCACAGATACGCAGTATTTT. This translates into CSARGRVTDTQYF.

The V call is TRBV18, the J call TRBJ1-4; no reliable D call. Germline CDR1 and CDR2: KGHSH and LQKENI. Trimming removed 2 bases from V and 3 bases from J, with 7 bases in between. CDR3 length equals 14 residues. CDR3 DNA: TGTGCCAGCTCACCATCCCGGGCTAATGAAAAACTGTTTTTT. This gives the protein CASSPSRANEKLFF.

The genes are TRBV19 and TRBJ2-1; possible D gene TRBD2, 7 bases. The CDR3 extends over 19 amino acids. V lost 2 bases to trimming and J lost 9 bases, with 29 bases between them. Germline V lookup: CDR1 LNHDA, CDR2 SQIVND (reference sequence). This CDR3 is CASSISVGGGHRRFGEQFF. As DNA, the CDR3 is TGTGCCAGTAGTATATCGGTGGGAGGGGGACACCGGCGTTTTGGTGAGCAGTTCTTC.

This clone was found a few times. The same CDR3 also results from other DNA sequences found in this sample. The gene calls are TRBV28 and TRBJ1-2, with D unclear. The germline CDR1 and CDR2 sequences are MDHEN and SYDVKM. Deletions cut 3 bases from V and 3 bases from J, with 5 bases between. This CDR3 spans 12 amino acids. The CDR3 region is CASSFRDYGYTF. CDR3 in DNA: TGTGCCAGCAGTTTCCGGGACTATGGCTACACCTTC.

The chain is built from TRBV5-4 and TRBJ2-1, with TRBD2 matching over 9 bases. V dropped 0 bases and J dropped 4; count of bases not matched to a gene: 8. The CDR3 totals 17 residues. CDR1 and CDR2 (germline): SGHNT, YYREEE (reference sequence). CDR3 loop: CASSLALQLAGYNEQFF. The CDR3 nucleotides read TGTGCCAGCAGCTTGGCTCTGCAACTAGCGGGTTACAATGAGCAGTTCTTC.

The chain uses TRBV9 and TRBJ2-3; D is possibly TRBD2 (6 bases). Trimming pared 0 bases from V and 4 bases from J, leaving 12 bases between. The CDR3 has 15 amino acids. Germline values: CDR1 SGDLS, CDR2 YYNGEE. CDR3: CASSVVAAGSDTQYF. In DNA, the CDR3 is TGTGCCAGCAGCGTAGTCGCGGCGGGGTCAGATACGCAGTATTTT.

The chain employs TRBV30 and TRBJ1-2; 10 bases fit TRBD1. Trimming at V came to 1 base and at J to 4 bases, leaving 3 bases not matched to a gene. From germline, CDR1 is GTSNPN and CDR2 SVGIG (reference sequence). The CDR3 covers 14 residues. This chain's CDR3 is CAWSGQGASYGYTF. As DNA, the CDR3 is TGTGCCTGGAGTGGACAGGGGGCCTCCTATGGCTACACCTTC.

The rearrangement joins TRBV9 to TRBJ2-2; TRBD2 is a possible D gene (5 bases). V gave up 3 bases and J gave up 6 bases, with 9 bases separating them. The CDR3 is 13 residues long. Germline V gene data show CDR1 as SGDLS and CDR2 as YYNGEE. The CDR3 bases are TGTGCCAGCAGCGACCTGGAGGCCGGGGAGCTGTTTTTT. Amino acid sequence: CASSDLEAGELFF.

This rearrangement joins TRBV5-1 to TRBJ2-7; no clear D. This CDR3 is built from 14 residues. V was pared by 3 bases and J by 5 bases, with 15 bases between. CDR1 SGHRS and CDR2 YFSETQ come from the germline V gene. The chain's CDR3 is CASSWDPSPDEQYF. The CDR3 DNA reads as TGCGCCAGCAGCTGGGATCCCAGCCCGGACGAGCAGTACTTC. The full variable domain, its missing parts supplied by reference TRBV5-1 and TRBJ2-7, is KAGVTQTPRYLIKTRGQQVTLSCSPISGHRSVSWYQQTPGQGLQFLFEYFSETQRNKGNFPGRFSGRQFSNSRSEMNVSTLELGDSALYLCASSWDPSPDEQYFGPGTRLTVT.

This clone was detected a few times. This chain links TRBV10-3 with TRBJ1-5; D gene ambiguous. The CDR3 has 13 amino acids. Germline V gene lookup returns CDR1 ENHRY and CDR2 SYGVKD. Trimming removed 7 bases from V and 3 bases from J, with 10 bases in between. The chain's CDR3 is CAITESFNQPQHF. The CDR3 DNA reads TGTGCCATCACGGAGAGTTTCAATCAGCCCCAGCATTTT.

Concerning this clone: Distinct nucleotide sequences in the sample also encode this CDR3. V is TRBV18 and J is TRBJ1-5; no firm D call. The germline V gene encodes CDR1 KGHSH and CDR2 LQKENI. This CDR3 is 15 amino acids long. Trimming took 3 bases from V and 1 from J, leaving 10 bases between them. The CDR3 loop is CASSPGRTSNQPQHF. The CDR3 bases are TGTGCCAGCTCACCGGGGAGGACGAGCAATCAGCCCCAGCATTTT.

This chain uses TRBV2 with TRBJ1-4; D is uncertain. The CDR3 is 13 amino acids. Germline assignment: CDR1 SNHLY and CDR2 FYNNEI. V was clipped by 3 bases and J by 4 bases, with 6 bases between them. The CDR3 protein is CASSDQRNEKLFF. For the CDR3, the DNA is TGTGCCAGCAGTGACCAACGTAATGAAAAACTGTTTTTT.

V and J are TRBV9 and TRBJ1-1; no reliable D call. This CDR3 contains 17 residues. V gave up 0 bases and J gave up 1 base, with 16 bases separating them. The V gene's germline CDR1 is SGDLS and CDR2 YYNGEE. This CDR3 is CASSVALLPGGNTEAFF. CDR3 nucleotide sequence: TGTGCCAGCAGCGTAGCTCTTCTGCCAGGAGGGAACACTGAAGCTTTCTTT.

The genes are TRBV30 and TRBJ1-2; maybe TRBD1 (5 bases). The CDR3 spans 11 residues. Deletions cut 2 bases from V and 8 bases from J, with 9 bases between. Germline V lookup: CDR1 GTSNPN, CDR2 SVGIG (reference sequence). CDR3 in amino acids: CAWSRGEGYTF. CDR3 nucleotide sequence: TGTGCCTGGAGTAGGGGAGAGGGCTACACCTTC.